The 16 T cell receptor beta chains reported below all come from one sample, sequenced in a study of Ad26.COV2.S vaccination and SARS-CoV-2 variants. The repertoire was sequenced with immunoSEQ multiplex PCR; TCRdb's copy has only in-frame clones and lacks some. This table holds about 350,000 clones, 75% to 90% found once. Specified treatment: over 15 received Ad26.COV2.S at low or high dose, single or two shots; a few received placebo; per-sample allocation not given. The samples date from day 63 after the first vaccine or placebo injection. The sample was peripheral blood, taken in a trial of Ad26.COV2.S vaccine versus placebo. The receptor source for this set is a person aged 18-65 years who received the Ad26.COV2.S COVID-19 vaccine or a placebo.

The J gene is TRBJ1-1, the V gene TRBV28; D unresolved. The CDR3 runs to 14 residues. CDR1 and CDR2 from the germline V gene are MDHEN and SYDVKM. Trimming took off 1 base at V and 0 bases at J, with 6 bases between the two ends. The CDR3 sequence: CASSLSQLNTEAFF. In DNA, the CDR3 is TGTGCCAGCAGTTTATCACAACTGAACACTGAAGCTTTCTTT.

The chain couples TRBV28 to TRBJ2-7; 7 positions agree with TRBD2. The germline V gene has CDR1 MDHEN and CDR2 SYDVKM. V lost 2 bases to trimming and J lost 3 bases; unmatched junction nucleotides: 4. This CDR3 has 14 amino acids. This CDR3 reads CASSLARERYEQYF. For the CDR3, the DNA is TGTGCCAGCAGTTTAGCGCGGGAGCGCTACGAGCAGTACTTC.

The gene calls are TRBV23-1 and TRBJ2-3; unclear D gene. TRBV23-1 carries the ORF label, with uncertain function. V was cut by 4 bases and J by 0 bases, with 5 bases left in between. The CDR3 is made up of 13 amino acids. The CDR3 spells CASSLDSTDTQYF. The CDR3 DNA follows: TGCGCCAGCAGTCTGGACAGCACAGATACGCAGTATTTT.

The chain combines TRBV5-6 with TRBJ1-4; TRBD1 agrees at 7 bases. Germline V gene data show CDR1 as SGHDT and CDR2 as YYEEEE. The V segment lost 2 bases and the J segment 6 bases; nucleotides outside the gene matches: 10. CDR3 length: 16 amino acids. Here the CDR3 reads CASSFRPQGGDEKLFF. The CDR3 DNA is TGTGCCAGCAGCTTTAGGCCCCAGGGGGGGGATGAAAAACTGTTTTTT.

The CDR3 DNA sequence: TGTGCCAGTAGTTACGGGAGGGGCTACGAGCAGTACTTC. Amino acids: CASSYGRGYEQYF. This sequence joins TRBV19 and TRBJ2-7; 8 bases match TRBD2. Germline CDR1 is LNHDA and CDR2 is SQIVND (reference sequence). J was trimmed by 3 bases and V by 5 bases; bases with no gene match: 3. CDR3 size: 13 residues. Full variable domain (outside the CDR3, taken from reference TRBV19 and TRBJ2-7): DGGITQSPKYLFRKEGQNVTLSCEQNLNHDAMYWYRQDPGQGLRLIYYSQIVNDFQKGDIAEGYSVSREKKESFPLTVTSAQKNPTAFYLCASSYGRGYEQYFGPGTRLTVT.

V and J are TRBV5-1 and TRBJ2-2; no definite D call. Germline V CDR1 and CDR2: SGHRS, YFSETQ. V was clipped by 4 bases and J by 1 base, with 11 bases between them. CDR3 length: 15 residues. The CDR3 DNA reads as TGCGCCAGCAGCGAATCCAGCGTGAACACCGGGGAGCTGTTTTTT. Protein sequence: CASSESSVNTGELFF.

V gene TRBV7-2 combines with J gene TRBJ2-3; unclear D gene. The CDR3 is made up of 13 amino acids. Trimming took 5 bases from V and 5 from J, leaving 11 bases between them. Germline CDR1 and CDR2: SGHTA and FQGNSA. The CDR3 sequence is CASSLRLVDTQYF. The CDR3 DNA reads TGTGCCAGCAGCCTGAGACTGGTAGATACGCAGTATTTT.

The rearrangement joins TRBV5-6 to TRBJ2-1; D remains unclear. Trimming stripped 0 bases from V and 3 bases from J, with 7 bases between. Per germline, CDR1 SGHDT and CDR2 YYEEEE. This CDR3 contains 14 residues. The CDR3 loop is CASSLGQYYNEQFF. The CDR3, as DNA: TGTGCCAGCAGCTTGGGTCAGTACTACAATGAGCAGTTCTTC. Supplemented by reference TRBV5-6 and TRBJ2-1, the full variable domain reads DAGVTQSPTHLIKTRGQQVTLRCSPKSGHDTVSWYQQALGQGPQFIFQYYEEEERQRGNFPDRFSGHQFPNYSSELNVNALLLGDSALYLCASSLGQYYNEQFFGPGTRLTVL.

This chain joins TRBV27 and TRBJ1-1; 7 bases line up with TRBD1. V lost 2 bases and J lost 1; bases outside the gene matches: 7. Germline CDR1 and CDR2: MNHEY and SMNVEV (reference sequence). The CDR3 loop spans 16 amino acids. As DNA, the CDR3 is TGTGCCAGCAGTTTAAAGACAGGGTCTAGGAACACTGAAGCTTTCTTT. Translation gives CASSLKTGSRNTEAFF.

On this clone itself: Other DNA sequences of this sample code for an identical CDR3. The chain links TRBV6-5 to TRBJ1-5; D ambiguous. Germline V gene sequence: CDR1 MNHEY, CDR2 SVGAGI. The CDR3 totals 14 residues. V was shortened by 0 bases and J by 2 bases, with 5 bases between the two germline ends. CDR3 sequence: CASSYSGGNQPQHF. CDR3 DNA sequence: TGTGCCAGCAGTTACTCTGGGGGCAATCAGCCCCAGCATTTT.

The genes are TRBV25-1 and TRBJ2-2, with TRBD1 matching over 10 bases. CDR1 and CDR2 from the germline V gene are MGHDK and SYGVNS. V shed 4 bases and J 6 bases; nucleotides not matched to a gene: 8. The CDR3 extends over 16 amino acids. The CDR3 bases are TGTGCCAGCAGTGCCGCCATGGACAGGGGGGCCGGGGAGCTGTTTTTT. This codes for CASSAAMDRGAGELFF.

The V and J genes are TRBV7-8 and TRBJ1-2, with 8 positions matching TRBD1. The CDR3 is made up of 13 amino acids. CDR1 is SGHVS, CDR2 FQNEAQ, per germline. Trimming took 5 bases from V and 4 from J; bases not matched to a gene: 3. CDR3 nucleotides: TGTGCCAGCAGCCGACAGGGGCGCTATGGCTACACCTTC. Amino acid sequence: CASSRQGRYGYTF.

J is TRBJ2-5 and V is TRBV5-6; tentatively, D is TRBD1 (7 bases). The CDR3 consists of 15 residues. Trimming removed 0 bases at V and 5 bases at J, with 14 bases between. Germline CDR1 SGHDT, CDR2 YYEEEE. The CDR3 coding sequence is TGTGCCAGCAGCTTGGTAGCAGGGGGGAAGGAGACCCAGTACTTC. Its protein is CASSLVAGGKETQYF.

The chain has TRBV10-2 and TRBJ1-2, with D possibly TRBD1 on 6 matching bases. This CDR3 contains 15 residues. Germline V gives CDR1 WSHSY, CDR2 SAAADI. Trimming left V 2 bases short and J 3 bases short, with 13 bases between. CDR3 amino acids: CASSETLTGYYGYTF. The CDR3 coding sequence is TGCGCCAGCAGTGAGACGTTAACAGGGTACTATGGCTACACCTTC.

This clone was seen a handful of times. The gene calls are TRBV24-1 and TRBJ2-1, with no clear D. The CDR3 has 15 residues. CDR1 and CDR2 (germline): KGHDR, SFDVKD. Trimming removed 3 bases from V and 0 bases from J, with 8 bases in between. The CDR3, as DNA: TGTGCCACCAGTGATCCCCTTTCCTCCTACAATGAGCAGTTCTTC. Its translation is CATSDPLSSYNEQFF.

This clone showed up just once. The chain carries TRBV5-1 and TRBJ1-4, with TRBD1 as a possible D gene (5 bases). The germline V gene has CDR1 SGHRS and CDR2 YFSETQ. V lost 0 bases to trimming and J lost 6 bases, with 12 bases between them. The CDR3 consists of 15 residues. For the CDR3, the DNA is TGCGCCAGCAGCTTGGCCGGGCCGGGGGATGAAAAACTGTTTTTT. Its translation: CASSLAGPGDEKLFF.